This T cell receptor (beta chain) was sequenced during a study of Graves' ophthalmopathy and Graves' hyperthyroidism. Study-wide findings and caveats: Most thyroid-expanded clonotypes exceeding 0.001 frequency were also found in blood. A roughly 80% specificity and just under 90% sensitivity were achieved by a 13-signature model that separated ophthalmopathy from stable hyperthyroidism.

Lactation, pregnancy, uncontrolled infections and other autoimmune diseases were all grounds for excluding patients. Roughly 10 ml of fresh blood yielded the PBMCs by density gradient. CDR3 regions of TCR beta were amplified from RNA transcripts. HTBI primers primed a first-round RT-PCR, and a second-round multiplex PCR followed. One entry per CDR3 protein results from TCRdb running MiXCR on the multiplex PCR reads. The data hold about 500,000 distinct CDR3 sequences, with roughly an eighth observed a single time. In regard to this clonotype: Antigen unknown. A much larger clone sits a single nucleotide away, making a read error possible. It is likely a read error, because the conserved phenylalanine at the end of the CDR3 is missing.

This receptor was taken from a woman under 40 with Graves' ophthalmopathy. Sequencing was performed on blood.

The CDR3 DNA reads as TGTGCCAGCAGTCCACGGTCGGATACGCAGTATTGT. It specifies CASSPRSDTQYC. V is TRBV27 and J is TRBJ2-3, with unresolved D. CDR3 length: 12 amino acids. Germline V gene data show CDR1 as MNHEY and CDR2 as SMNVEV (reference sequence). The V end lost 5 bases, the J end lost 6 bases, and 9 bases lay between the germline ends.